The present T cell receptor beta chain was sequenced within a study of T cell changes during pregnancy in multiple sclerosis. Clones were read by immunoSEQ multiplex PCR, and TCRdb kept only the in-frame ones, dropping some. The table shows tens of thousands of clones, with 80% to 85% occurring only once. Germline CDR1 is SEHNR and CDR2 is FQNEAQ (reference sequence). V trimming: 5 bases; J trimming: 1 base; junction bases outside the gene matches: 6. The CDR3 loop spans 16 amino acids. This clonotype was sampled from a female donor with multiple sclerosis, enrolled in a pregnancy study. V and J are TRBV7-9 and TRBJ2-2; 8 bases are a match to TRBD1. The sample in question was CD4+ T cells from peripheral blood mononuclear cells, obtained before pregnancy. In nucleotides, the CDR3 is TGTGCCAGCAGCCTAACCGGGACAGGGAACACCGGGGAGCTGTTTTTT. Translation: CASSLTGTGNTGELFF. The full variable domain, its missing parts supplied by reference TRBV7-9 and TRBJ2-2, is DTGVSQNPRHKITKRGQNVTFRCDPISEHNRLYWYRQTLGQGPEFLTYFQNEAQLEKSRLLSDRFSAERPKGSFSTLEIQRTEQGDSAMYLCASSLTGTGNTGELFFGEGSRLTVL.